This T cell receptor beta chain was captured in a study of shared clonotypes between healthy human individuals. About the research overall: Donors consisted of two women and three men between 18 and 49.

All donors were healthy HIV-negative adults lacking recent acute infections or vaccinations. Original data processing: Filtering was not the same, since immunoSEQ gave junction-only sequences without quality scores. Produced via immunoSEQ multiplex PCR; TCRdb's table is partial and in-frame only. The DNA gave D and trimming, while V, J and clone size come from that table. The repertoire has 2,500,000 or so clones, roughly 93% of them found once; the top ten carry approximately 0.35%. The study, taken as a whole, reports: For sorted subsets, rarefaction showed incomplete sequencing despite large depth.

This clone was seen only a few times. The antigen remains undetermined. At the DNA level, this CDR3 is encoded by other sequences in the same sample as well. The length of the CDR3 is 12 residues. Between the trimmed V and J ends, which lost 0 bases and 4 bases, there was a span of 5 bases. CDR1 GTSNPN and CDR2 SVGIG come from the germline V gene (reference sequence). The TCR comes from a young man in good health. Some clones in this sample may be carry-over from other donors' samples. The sequencing input was naive CD4+ T cells from PBMCs. The subset here: CD45RA+ positively selected. The chain uses TRBV30 and TRBJ2-3; D gene unclear. For the CDR3, the DNA is TGTGCCTGGAGTGTACGGGCAGATACGCAGTATTTT. Its protein product is CAWSVRADTQYF.